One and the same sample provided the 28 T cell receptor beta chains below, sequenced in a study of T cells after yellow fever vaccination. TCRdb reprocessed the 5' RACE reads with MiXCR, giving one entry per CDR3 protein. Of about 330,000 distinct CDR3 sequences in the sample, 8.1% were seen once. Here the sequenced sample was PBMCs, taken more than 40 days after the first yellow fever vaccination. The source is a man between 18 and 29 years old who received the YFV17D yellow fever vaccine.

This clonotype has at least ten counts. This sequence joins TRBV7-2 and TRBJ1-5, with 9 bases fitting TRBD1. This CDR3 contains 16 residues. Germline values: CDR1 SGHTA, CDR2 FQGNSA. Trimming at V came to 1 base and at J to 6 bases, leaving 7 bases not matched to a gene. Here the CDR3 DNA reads TGTGCCAGCAGCTTAGGGCACAGGGGGCTAGGTCAGCCCCAGCATTTT. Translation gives CASSLGHRGLGQPQHF.

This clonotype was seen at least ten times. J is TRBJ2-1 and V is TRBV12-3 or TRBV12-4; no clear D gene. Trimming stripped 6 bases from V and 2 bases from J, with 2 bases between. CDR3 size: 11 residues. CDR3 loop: CASRAYNEQFF. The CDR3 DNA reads TGTGCCAGCAGGGCCTACAATGAGCAGTTCTTC.

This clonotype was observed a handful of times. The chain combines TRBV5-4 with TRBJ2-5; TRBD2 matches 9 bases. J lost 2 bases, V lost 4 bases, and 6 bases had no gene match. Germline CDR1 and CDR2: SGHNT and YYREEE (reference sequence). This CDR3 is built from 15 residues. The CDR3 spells CASSRAGGQQETQYF. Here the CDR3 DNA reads TGTGCCAGCAGCCGAGCGGGGGGCCAACAAGAGACCCAGTACTTC.

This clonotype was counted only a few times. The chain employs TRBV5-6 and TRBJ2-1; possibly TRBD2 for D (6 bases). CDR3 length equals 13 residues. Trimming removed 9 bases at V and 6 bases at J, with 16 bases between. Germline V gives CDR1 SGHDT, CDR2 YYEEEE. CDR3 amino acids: CATGWGVGNEQFF. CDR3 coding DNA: TGTGCCACCGGATGGGGGGTCGGCAATGAGCAGTTCTTC.

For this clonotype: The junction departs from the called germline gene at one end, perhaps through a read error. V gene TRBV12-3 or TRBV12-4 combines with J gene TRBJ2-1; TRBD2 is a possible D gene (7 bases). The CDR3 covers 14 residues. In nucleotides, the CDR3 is TGTGCCGGAGGGGGGGGGAGCTCCTACGATGAGCAGTTCTTC. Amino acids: CAGGGGSSYDEQFF.

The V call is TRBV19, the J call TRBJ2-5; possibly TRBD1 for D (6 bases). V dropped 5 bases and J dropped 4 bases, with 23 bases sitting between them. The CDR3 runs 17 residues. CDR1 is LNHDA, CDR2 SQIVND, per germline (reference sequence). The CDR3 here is CASSLNAGTTKRETQYF. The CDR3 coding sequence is TGTGCCAGTAGTTTAAACGCCGGGACAACAAAGAGAGAGACCCAGTACTTC. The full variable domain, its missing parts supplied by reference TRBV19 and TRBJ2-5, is DGGITQSPKYLFRKEGQNVTLSCEQNLNHDAMYWYRQDPGQGLRLIYYSQIVNDFQKGDIAEGYSVSREKKESFPLTVTSAQKNPTAFYLCASSLNAGTTKRETQYFGPGTRLLVL.

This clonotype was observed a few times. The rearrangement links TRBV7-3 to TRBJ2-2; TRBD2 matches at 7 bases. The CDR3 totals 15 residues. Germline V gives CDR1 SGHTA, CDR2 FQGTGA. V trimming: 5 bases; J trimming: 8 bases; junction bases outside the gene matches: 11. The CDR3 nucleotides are TGTGCCAGCAGCCGTAGCGGGTCCGTGGGGGGGGAGCTGTTTTTT. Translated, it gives CASSRSGSVGGELFF.

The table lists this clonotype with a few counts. The CDR3 region has the DNA TGTGCCAGCAGTTACCGACCCTCCTACGAGCAGTACTTC. Its protein is CASSYRPSYEQYF. The V gene is TRBV6-2 or TRBV6-3, the J gene TRBJ2-7; no definite D call. V lost 2 bases, J lost 0 bases, and 5 bases lay in between. The CDR3 is made up of 13 amino acids. Per the germline V gene, CDR1 is MNHEY and CDR2 is SVGEGT.

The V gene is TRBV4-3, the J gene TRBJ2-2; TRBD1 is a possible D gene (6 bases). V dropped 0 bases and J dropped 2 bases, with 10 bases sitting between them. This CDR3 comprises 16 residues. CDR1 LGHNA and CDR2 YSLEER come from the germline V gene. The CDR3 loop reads CASSQDTQGNTGELFF. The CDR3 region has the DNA TGCGCCAGCAGCCAAGATACACAGGGAAACACCGGGGAGCTGTTTTTT.

The CDR3 sequence: CASSQEGGTAGELFF. The CDR3 nucleotides read TGCGCCAGCAGCCAAGAGGGTGGGACGGCGGGGGAGCTGTTTTTT. The V and J genes are TRBV4-3 and TRBJ2-2, with D perhaps being TRBD1 or TRBD2 (5 bases each). V gave up 0 bases and J gave up 8 bases, with 13 bases separating them. This CDR3 comprises 15 residues. CDR1 and CDR2 from the germline V gene are LGHNA and YSLEER.

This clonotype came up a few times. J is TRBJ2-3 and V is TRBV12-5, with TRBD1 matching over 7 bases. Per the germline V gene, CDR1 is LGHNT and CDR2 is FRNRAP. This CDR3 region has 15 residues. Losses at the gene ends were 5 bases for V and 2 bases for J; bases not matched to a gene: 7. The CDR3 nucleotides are TGTGCTAGTGGTCCCCCCGGGACAGCCACAGATACGCAGTATTTT. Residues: CASGPPGTATDTQYF.

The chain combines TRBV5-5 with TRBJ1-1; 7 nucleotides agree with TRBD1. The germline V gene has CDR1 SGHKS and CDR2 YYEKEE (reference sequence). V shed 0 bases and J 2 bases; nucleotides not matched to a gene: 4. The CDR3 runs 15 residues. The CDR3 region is CASSLGQGPNTEAFF. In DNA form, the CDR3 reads TGTGCCAGCAGCTTGGGACAGGGCCCCAACACTGAAGCTTTCTTT.

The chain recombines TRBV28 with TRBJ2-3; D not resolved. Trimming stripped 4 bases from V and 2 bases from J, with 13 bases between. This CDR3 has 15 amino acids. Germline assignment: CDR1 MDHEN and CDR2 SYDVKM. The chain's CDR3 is CASSSHRAYTDTQYF. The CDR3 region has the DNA TGTGCCAGCAGTTCACACCGGGCCTACACAGATACGCAGTATTTT. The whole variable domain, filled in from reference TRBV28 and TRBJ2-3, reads DVKVTQSSRYLVKRTGEKVFLECVQDMDHENMFWYRQDPGLGLRLIYFSYDVKMKEKGDIPEGYSVSREKKERFSLILESASTNQTSMYLCASSSHRAYTDTQYFGPGTRLTVL.

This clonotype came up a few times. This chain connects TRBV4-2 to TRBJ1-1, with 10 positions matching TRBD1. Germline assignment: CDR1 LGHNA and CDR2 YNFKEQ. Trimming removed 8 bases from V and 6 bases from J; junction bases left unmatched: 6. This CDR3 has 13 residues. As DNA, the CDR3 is TGTGCCAGCGGATCCGGGACAGGGGCTGAAGCTTTCTTT. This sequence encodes CASGSGTGAEAFF.

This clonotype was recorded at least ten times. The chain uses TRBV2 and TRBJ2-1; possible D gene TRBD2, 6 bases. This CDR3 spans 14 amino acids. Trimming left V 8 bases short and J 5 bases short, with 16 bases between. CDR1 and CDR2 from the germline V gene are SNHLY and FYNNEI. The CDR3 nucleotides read TGTGCCAGCCGCCTATGGGGGGAGGACAATGAGCAGTTCTTC. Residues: CASRLWGEDNEQFF.

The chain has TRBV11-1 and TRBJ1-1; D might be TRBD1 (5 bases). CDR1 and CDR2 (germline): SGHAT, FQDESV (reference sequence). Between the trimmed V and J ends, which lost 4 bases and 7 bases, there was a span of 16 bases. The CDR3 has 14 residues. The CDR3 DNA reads TGTGCCAGCAGCTGGAGGGGCGAACGGGTTGAAGCTTTCTTT. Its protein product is CASSWRGERVEAFF. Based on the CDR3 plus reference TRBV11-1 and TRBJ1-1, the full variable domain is EAEVAQSPRYKITEKSQAVAFWCDPISGHATLYWYRQILGQGPELLVQFQDESVVDDSQLPKDRFSAERLKGVDSTLKIQPAELGDSAMYLCASSWRGERVEAFFGQGTRLTVV.

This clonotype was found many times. The chain's CDR3 is CASSLRGAGTDTQYF. The DNA for the CDR3 is TGTGCCAGCAGTTTAAGGGGGGCCGGGACAGATACGCAGTATTTT. The chain employs TRBV12-3 or TRBV12-4 and TRBJ2-3; D is possibly TRBD1 or TRBD2 (6 bases each). V gave up 2 bases and J gave up 3 bases, with 12 bases separating them. The CDR3 loop spans 15 amino acids.

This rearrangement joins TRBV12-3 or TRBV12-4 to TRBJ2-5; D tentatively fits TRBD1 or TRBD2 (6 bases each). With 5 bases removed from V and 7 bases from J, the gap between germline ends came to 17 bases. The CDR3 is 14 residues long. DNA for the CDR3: TGTGCCAGCAGTCAAGGACCTAAGGGGGGGACCCAGTACTTC. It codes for CASSQGPKGGTQYF.

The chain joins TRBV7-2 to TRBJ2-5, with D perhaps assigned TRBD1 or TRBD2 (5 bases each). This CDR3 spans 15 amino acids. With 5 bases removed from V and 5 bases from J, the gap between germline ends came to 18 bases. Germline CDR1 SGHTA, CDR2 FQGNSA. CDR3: CASSARGRGTETQYF. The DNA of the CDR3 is TGTGCCAGCAGCGCCCGGGGACGCGGTACGGAGACCCAGTACTTC.

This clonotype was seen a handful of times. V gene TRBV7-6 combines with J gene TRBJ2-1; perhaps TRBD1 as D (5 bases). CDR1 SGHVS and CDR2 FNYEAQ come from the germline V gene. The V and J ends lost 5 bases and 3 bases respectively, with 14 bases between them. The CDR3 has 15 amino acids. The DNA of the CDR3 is TGTGCCAGCAGCCGAGACAGAGATCTCTACAATGAGCAGTTCTTC. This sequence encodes CASSRDRDLYNEQFF.

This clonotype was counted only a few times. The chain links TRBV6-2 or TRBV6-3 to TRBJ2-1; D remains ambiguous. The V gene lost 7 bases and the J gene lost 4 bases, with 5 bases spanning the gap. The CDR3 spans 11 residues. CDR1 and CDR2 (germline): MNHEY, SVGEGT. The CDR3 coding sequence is TGTGCCAGCAAGCGATACAATGAGCAGTTCTTC. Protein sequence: CASKRYNEQFF.

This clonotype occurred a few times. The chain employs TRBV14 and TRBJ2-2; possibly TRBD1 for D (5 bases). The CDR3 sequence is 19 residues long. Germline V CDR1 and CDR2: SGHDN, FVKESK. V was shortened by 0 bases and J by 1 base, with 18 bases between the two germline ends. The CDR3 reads CASSQDYSGAAMNTGELFF. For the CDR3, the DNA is TGTGCCAGCAGCCAAGATTATTCTGGGGCCGCCATGAACACCGGGGAGCTGTTTTTT.

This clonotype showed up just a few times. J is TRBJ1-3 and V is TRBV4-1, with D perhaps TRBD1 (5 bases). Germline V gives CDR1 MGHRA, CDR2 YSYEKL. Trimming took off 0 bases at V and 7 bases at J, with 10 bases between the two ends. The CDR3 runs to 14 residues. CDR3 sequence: CASSQDDGGNTIYF. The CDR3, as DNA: TGCGCCAGCAGCCAAGATGATGGGGGGAACACCATATATTTT.

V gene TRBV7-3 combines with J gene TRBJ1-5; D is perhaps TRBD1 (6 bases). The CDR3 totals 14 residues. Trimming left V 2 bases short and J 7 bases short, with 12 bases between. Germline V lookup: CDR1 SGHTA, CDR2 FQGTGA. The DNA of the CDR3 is TGTGCCAGCAGCTTACCGACAGGAACCCAGCCCCAGCATTTT. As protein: CASSLPTGTQPQHF.

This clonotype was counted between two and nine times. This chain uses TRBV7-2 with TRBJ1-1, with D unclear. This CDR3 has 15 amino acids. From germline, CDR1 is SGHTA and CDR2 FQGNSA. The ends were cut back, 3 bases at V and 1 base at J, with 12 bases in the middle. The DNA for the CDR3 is TGTGCCAGCAGCTTGATGCCCGGCCAGAACACTGAAGCTTTCTTT. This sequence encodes CASSLMPGQNTEAFF.

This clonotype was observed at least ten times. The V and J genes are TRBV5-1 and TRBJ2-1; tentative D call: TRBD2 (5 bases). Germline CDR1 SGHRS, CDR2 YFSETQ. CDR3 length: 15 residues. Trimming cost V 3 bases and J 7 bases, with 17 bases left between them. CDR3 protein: CASSWGKGWENEQFF. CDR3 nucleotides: TGCGCCAGCAGCTGGGGTAAGGGATGGGAGAATGAGCAGTTCTTC.

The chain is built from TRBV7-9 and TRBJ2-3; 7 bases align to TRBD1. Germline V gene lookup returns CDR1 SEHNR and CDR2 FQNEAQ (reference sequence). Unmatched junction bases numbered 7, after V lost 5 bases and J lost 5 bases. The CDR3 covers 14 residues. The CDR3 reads CASSPRQGQDTQYF. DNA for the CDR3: TGTGCCAGCAGCCCCCGACAGGGTCAAGATACGCAGTATTTT. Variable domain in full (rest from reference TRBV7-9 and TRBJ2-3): DTGVSQNPRHKITKRGQNVTFRCDPISEHNRLYWYRQTLGQGPEFLTYFQNEAQLEKSRLLSDRFSAERPKGSFSTLEIQRTEQGDSAMYLCASSPRQGQDTQYFGPGTRLTVL.

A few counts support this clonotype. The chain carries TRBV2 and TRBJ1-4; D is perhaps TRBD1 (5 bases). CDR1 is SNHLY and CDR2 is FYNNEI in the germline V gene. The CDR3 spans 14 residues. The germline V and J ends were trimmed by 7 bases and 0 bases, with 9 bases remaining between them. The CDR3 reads CASTRQPTNEKLFF. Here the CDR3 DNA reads TGTGCCAGCACCCGACAGCCAACTAATGAAAAACTGTTTTTT.